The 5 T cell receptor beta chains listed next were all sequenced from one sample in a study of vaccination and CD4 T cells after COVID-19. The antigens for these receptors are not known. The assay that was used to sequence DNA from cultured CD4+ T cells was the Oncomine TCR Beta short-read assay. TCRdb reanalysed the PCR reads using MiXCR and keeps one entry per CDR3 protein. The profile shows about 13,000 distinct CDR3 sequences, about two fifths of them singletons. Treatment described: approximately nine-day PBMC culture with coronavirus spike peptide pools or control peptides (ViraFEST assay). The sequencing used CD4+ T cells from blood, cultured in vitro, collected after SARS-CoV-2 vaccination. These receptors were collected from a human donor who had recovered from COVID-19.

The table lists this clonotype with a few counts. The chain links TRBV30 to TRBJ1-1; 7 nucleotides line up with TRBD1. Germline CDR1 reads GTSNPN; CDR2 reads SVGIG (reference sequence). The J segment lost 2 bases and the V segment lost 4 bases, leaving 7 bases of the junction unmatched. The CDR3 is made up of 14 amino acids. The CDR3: CAWTPGTANTEAFF. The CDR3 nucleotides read TGTGCCTGGACTCCCGGGACAGCCAACACTGAAGCTTTCTTT.

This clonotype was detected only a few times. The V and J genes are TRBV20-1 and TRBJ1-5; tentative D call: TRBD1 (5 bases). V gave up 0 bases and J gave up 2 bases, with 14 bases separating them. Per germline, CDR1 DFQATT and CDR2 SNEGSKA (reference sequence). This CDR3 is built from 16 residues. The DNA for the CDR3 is TGCAGTGCTAGAGATATTGGAGGGGCGGGCAATCAGCCCCAGCATTTT. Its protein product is CSARDIGGAGNQPQHF.

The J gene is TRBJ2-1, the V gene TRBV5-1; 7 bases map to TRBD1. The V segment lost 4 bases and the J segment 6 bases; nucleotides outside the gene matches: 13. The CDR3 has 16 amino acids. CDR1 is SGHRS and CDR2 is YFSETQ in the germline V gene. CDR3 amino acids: CASSTNEQGPGNEQFF. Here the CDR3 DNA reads TGCGCCAGCAGCACGAATGAACAGGGGCCTGGCAATGAGCAGTTCTTC. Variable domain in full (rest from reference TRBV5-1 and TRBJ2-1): KAGVTQTPRYLIKTRGQQVTLSCSPISGHRSVSWYQQTPGQGLQFLFEYFSETQRNKGNFPGRFSGRQFSNSRSEMNVSTLELGDSALYLCASSTNEQGPGNEQFFGPGTRLTVL.

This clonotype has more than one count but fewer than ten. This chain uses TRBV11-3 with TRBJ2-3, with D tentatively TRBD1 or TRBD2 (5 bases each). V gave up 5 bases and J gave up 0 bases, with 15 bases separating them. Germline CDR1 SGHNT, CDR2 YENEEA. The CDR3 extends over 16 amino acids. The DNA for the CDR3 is TGTGCCAGCAGCCCCGGGAAGTGGGGGAGCACAGATACGCAGTATTTT. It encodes CASSPGKWGSTDTQYF.

CDR3 in DNA: TGTGCCAGCAGCAAGGAACAGACTATGAACACTGAAGCTTTCTTT. Translating gives CASSKEQTMNTEAFF. This chain uses TRBV21-1 with TRBJ1-1. TRBV21-1 is described as a pseudogene. The length of the CDR3 is 15 residues.